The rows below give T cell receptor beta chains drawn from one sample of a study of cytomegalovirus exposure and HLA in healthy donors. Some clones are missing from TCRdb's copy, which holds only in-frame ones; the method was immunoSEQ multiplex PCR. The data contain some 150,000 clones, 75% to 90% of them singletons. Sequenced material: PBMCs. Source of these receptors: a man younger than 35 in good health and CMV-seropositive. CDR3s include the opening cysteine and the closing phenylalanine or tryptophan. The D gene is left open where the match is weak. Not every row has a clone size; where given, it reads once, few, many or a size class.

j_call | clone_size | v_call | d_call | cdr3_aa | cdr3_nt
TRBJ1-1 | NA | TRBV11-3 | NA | CASSLGPGGNTEAFF | TGTGCCAGCAGCCTTGGCCCGGGGGGAAACACTGAAGCTTTCTTT
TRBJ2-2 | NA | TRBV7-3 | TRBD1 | CASTLGGGTGELFF | TGTGCCAGCACCTTAGGGGGCGGCACCGGGGAGCTGTTTTTT
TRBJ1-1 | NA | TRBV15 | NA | CATSRGGMNTEAFF | TGTGCCACCAGCAGAGGAGGGATGAACACTGAAGCTTTCTTT
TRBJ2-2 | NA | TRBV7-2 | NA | CASSLAVTRGTGELFF | TGTGCCAGCAGCTTAGCTGTCACTCGGGGGACCGGGGAGCTGTTTTTT
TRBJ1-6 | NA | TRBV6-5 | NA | CASSLRDIGNSPLHF | TGTGCCAGCAGTCTACGGGACATCGGAAATTCACCCCTCCACTTT
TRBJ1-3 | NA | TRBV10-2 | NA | CASSAGDSGNTIYF | TGCGCCAGCAGTGCGGGGGACTCTGGAAACACCATATATTTT
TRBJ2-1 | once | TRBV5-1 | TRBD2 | CASSLEGGREQFF | TGCGCCAGCAGCTTGGAAGGCGGGAGGGAACAGTTCTTC
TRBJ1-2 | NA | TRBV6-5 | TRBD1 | CASSFGTVYGYTF | TGTGCCAGCAGTTTCGGGACAGTCTATGGCTACACCTTC
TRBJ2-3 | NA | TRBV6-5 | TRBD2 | CASSYSWGGNYTQYF | TGTGCCAGCAGTTACTCGTGGGGGGGGAATTATACGCAGTATTTT
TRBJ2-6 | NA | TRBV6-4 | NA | CASSDSRVSGANVLTF | TGTGCCAGCAGTGACTCGCGTGTCTCTGGGGCCAACGTCCTGACTTTC
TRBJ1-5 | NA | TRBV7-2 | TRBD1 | CASSLAGQVNQPQHF | TGTGCCAGCAGCTTAGCGGGACAGGTCAATCAGCCCCAGCATTTT
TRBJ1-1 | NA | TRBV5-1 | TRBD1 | CASSLSGGAYTEAFF | TGCGCCAGCAGCTTATCAGGGGGCGCCTACACTGAAGCTTTCTTT
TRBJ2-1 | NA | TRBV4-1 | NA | CASSQGKGGFYNEQFF | TGCGCCAGCAGCCAAGGCAAAGGGGGTTTCTACAATGAGCAGTTCTTC
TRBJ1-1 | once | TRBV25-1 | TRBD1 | CASSGDRAGEAFF | TGTGCCAGCAGTGGGGACAGGGCCGGTGAAGCTTTCTTT
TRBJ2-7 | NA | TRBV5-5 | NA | CASSLPGGTYEQYF | TGTGCCAGCAGCTTACCAGGGGGGACCTACGAGCAGTACTTC
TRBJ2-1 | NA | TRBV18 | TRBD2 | CASSPDGLGVRNEQFF | TGTGCCAGCTCACCCGATGGACTAGGGGTCAGGAATGAGCAGTTCTTC
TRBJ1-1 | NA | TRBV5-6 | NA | CASSLGAAENTEAFF | TGTGCCAGCAGCTTGGGGGCAGCAGAGAACACTGAAGCTTTCTTT
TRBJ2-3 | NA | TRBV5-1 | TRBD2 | CASSTAGGPPDTQYF | TGCGCCAGCAGCACCGCGGGAGGCCCCCCAGATACGCAGTATTTT
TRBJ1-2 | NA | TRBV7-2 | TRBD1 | CASRPTGGANYGYTF | TGTGCCAGCAGACCCACAGGGGGCGCGAACTATGGCTACACCTTC
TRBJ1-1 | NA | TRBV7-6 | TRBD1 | CASSSPGGLDTEAFF | TGTGCCAGCAGCTCCCCAGGGGGCTTAGACACTGAAGCTTTCTTT
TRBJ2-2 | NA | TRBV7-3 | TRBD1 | CASSLTHDNNRGTGELFF | TGTGCCAGCAGCTTAACCCACGATAATAACAGGGGAACCGGGGAGCTGTTTTTT
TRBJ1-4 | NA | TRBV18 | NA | CASSPPGREEKLFF | TGTGCCAGCTCACCACCAGGGAGGGAGGAAAAACTGTTTTTT
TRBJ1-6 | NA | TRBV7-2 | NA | CASSLVGVPYSPLHF | TGTGCCAGCAGCTTAGTCGGGGTCCCCTATTCACCCCTCCACTTT
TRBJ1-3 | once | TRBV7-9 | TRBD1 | CASSSTGVGNTIYF | TGTGCCAGCAGCTCCACAGGGGTAGGAAACACCATATATTTT
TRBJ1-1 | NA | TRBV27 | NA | CASSYPGARNTEAFF | TGTGCCAGCAGTTATCCTGGGGCCCGGAACACTGAAGCTTTCTTT
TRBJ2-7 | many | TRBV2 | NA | CASSEGTSSLSYEQYF | TGTGCCAGCAGTGAGGGGACATCCTCCCTCTCCTACGAGCAGTACTTC
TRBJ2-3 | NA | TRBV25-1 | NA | CASRQSGPSTDTQYF | TGTGCCAGCAGGCAAAGCGGACCTAGCACAGATACGCAGTATTTT
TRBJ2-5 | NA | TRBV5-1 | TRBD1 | CASSWDRVQGQETQYF | TGCGCCAGCAGCTGGGACAGGGTTCAGGGGCAAGAGACCCAGTACTTC
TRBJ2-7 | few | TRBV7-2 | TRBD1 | CASSRGQGVTYEQYF | TGTGCCAGCAGCCGAGGACAGGGGGTTACCTACGAGCAGTACTTC
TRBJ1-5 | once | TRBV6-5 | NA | CASSSRGTGNQPQHF | TGTGCCAGCAGTAGCAGGGGTACGGGCAATCAGCCCCAGCATTTT
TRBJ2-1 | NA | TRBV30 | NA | CAWSNRGSYNEQFF | TGTGCCTGGAGTAACCGGGGCTCCTACAATGAGCAGTTCTTC
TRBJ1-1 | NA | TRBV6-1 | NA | CASSEPADDTEAFF | TGTGCCAGCAGTGAACCAGCGGACGACACTGAAGCTTTCTTT
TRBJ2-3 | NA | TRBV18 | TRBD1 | CASRDRDRDTQYF | TGTGCCAGCCGAGACAGGGACCGGGATACGCAGTATTTT
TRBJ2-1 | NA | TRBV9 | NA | CASSVFAGLYNEQFF | TGTGCCAGCAGCGTTTTCGCGGGACTCTACAATGAGCAGTTCTTC
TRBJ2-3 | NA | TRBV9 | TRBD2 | CASSVGNSGGPDTQYF | TGTGCCAGCAGCGTAGGGAATAGCGGGGGCCCAGATACGCAGTATTTT
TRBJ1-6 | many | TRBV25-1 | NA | CASSELEDSPLHF | TGTGCCAGCAGTGAATTAGAGGATTCACCCCTCCACTTT
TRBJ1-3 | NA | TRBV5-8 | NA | CASSLGSYMSGNTIYF | TGTGCCAGCAGCTTGGGGTCATACATGTCTGGAAACACCATATATTTT
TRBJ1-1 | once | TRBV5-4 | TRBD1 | CASSSRDRRSMNTEAFF | TGTGCCAGCAGCTCGCGGGACAGACGATCAATGAACACTGAAGCTTTCTTT
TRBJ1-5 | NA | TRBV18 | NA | CASSQLGGRPKGNQPQHF | TGTGCCAGCTCACAACTGGGGGGACGGCCCAAGGGCAATCAGCCCCAGCATTTT
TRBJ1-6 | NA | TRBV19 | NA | CASTLRAGTYNSPLHF | TGTGCCAGTACTCTACGGGCAGGGACCTATAATTCACCCCTCCACTTT
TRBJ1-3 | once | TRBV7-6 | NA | CASSLVQETGGGNTIYF | TGTGCCAGCAGCTTAGTTCAGGAGACAGGAGGTGGAAACACCATATATTTT
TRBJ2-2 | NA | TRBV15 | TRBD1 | CATSRGTGNTGGELFF | TGTGCCACCAGCAGAGGGACAGGGAACACCGGCGGGGAGCTGTTTTTT